The TCR beta chain described here comes from a study of OX40 agonist ivuxolimab in advanced cancers. V shed 6 bases and J 5 bases; nucleotides not matched to a gene: 8. CDR1 MDHEN and CDR2 SYDVKM come from the germline V gene. This CDR3 contains 14 residues. Assay used: immunoSEQ multiplex PCR; TCRdb lists only in-frame clones, some missing. The data show 42,000 or so clones, 80% to 90% seen once. The TCR originated in an adult with an advanced solid tumor such as melanoma, head and neck, liver or kidney cancer. The gene calls are TRBV28 and TRBJ2-3; 7 bases map to TRBD2. The starting material was CD4+ or CD8+ T cells sorted from blood, obtained in a trial of the OX40 agonist ivuxolimab. CDR3 protein: CASSSWAGEDTQYF. The DNA of the CDR3 is TGTGCCAGCAGCTCCTGGGCGGGAGAAGATACGCAGTATTTT.